Listed below are T cell receptor beta chains from one sample, sequenced in a study of cytomegalovirus exposure and HLA in healthy donors. Generated by immunoSEQ multiplex PCR, the TCRdb table keeps only in-frame clones and is missing some. The table includes under 200,000 clones, around 82% detected once. The source material was PBMCs. These TCRs come from a boy aged 10-17 years in good health and CMV-seronegative. Both conserved end residues are part of each CDR3. The size entry is marked missing in some rows and otherwise reads once, few, many or a size class.

V gene | clone size | CDR3 protein
TRBV27 | NA | CASSLRTPTDTQYF
TRBV4-1 | NA | CASSHSRQGNQPQHF
TRBV7-3 | NA | CASSLRTRLLDTQYF
TRBV4-3 | NA | CASSQDMEGRRAFF
TRBV2 | NA | CASSEAATGITDTQYF
TRBV30 | NA | CAWSTRDQPQHF
TRBV7-9 | NA | CASSLWAGGPTDTQYF
TRBV9 | NA | CASSVGGDTQYF
TRBV5-4 | NA | CASSSGQGKNTEAFF
TRBV6-4 | NA | CASSMGAWNTEAFF
TRBV29-1 | NA | CSLSSSGRGDTQYF
TRBV9 | NA | CASSPRDSRSYEQYF
TRBV10-3 | once | CAISEGPGSPSYNEQFF
TRBV5-6 | few | CASSLGGGEKLFF
TRBV4-1 | NA | CASSQERTGVLYGYTF
TRBV28 | NA | CATGGGVEQFF
TRBV30 | NA | CAWRWGRWTGELFF
TRBV11-2 | NA | CASSWGQGLQFF
TRBV30 | few | CAYRKFGYNEQFF
TRBV5-1 | NA | CASSSGQGGLREKLFF
TRBV30 | few | CAWSLGGNEQYF
TRBV7-2 | NA | CASSPWGVLDYGYTF
TRBV5-1 | NA | CASSLVLTTGANVLTF
TRBV28 | NA | CASSLSPPNANYGYTF
TRBV28 | NA | CASSLVVDTQYF
TRBV30 | NA | CAWEAGVSYEQYF
TRBV23-1 | few | CASSQSTNSDRSYEQYF
TRBV30 | NA | CAWSRGQGGQPQHF
TRBV7-8 | NA | CASSFPSASGRDLAWEQYF
TRBV7-9 | NA | CASSLRRGLAGVGETQYF
TRBV2 | NA | CASSATDIANYGYTF
TRBV6-1 | few | CASSPRQGGNQPQHF
TRBV2 | NA | CASDLRGYTEQFF
TRBV27 | NA | CASSQRGGGNTEAFF
TRBV27 | NA | CASSPLAGLTGELFF
TRBV7-9 | NA | CASSLARGSYEQYF
TRBV9 | NA | CASSVAGSNEKLFF
TRBV7-9 | NA | CASSSTGWGQETQYF
TRBV7-2 | NA | CASSLDRSNYGYTF
TRBV28 | NA | CASSFQGFYGYTF
TRBV7-2 | few | CASSLANNEQYF
TRBV6-1 | NA | CASSDRENTEAFF
TRBV7-2 | NA | CASSLDRPSSSGANVLTF
TRBV19 | NA | CASSLQGTYNSPLHF
TRBV5-1 | NA | CASRPTGGITDTQYF
TRBV2 | NA | CASSEIRGDSNTGELFF
TRBV28 | NA | CASAGIHSYEQYF
TRBV6-5 | NA | CASSTWTARSYEQYF
TRBV5-4 | NA | CAISTSSYNEQFF
TRBV4-3 | NA | CASSQEVLAPNTEAFF
TRBV7-9 | NA | CASSSPGVYGYTF